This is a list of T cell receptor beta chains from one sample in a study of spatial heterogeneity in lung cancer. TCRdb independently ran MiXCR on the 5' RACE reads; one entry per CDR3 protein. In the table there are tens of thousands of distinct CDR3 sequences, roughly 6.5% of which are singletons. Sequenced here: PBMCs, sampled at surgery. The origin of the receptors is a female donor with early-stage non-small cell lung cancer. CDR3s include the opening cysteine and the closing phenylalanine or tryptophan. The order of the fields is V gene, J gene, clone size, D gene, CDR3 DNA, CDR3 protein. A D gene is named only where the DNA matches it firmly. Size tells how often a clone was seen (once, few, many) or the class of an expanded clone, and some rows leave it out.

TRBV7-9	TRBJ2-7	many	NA	TGTGCCAGCAGCTTATTAATGGCAGGGAGGCACGAGCAGTACTTC	CASSLLMAGRHEQYF
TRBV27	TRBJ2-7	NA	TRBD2	TGTGCCAGCAGTCCCGCACGGGGGAGGGGCCTCTACGAGCAGTACTTC	CASSPARGRGLYEQYF
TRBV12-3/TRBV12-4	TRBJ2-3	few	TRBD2	TGTGCCAGCAGTTCCACCAGCGGGAGGGTCACAGATACGCAGTATTTT	CASSSTSGRVTDTQYF
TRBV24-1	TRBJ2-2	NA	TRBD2	TGTGCCACCAGAGGGACTAGCGGGAAGATTAACACCGGGGAGCTGTTTTTT	CATRGTSGKINTGELFF
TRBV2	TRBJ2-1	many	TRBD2	TGTGCCAGCAAGCCACTAGCGGGAGGGATCAATGAGCAGTTCTTC	CASKPLAGGINEQFF
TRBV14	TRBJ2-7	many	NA	TGTGCCAGCAGCCGGGGATATTTGGCCTACGAGCAGTACTTC	CASSRGYLAYEQYF
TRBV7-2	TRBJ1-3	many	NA	TGTGCCAGCAGCAGCCCCGGACGAGCCTCTGGAAACACCATATATTTT	CASSSPGRASGNTIYF
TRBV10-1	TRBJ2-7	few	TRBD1	TGCGCCAGCAGTGAGGACAGGGCTTCCTACGAGCAGTACTTC	CASSEDRASYEQYF
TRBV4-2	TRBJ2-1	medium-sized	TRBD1	TGTGCCAGCAGCCCGGGACAGGGGTTAAGTGAGCAGTTCTTC	CASSPGQGLSEQFF
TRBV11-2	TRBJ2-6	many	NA	TGTGCCAGCAGGCGTCCCGGCAGGGCCTACAACTCTGGGGCCAACGTCCTGACTTTC	CASRRPGRAYNSGANVLTF
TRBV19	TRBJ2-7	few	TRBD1	TGTGCCAGTTACCGGGACAGGGGGACTATCTCCTACGAGCAGTACTTC	CASYRDRGTISYEQYF
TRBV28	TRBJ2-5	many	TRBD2	TGTGCCAGCAGTTTATTTCCAGCGGGGCAAGAGACCCAGTACTTC	CASSLFPAGQETQYF
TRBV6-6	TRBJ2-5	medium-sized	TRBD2	TGTGCCAGCGGGGCCGGGACTAACCCAGTGGAGACCCAGTACTTC	CASGAGTNPVETQYF
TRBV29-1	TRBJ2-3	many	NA	TGCAGCGTTGAACCGGCCGGCCCAGATACGCAGTATTTT	CSVEPAGPDTQYF
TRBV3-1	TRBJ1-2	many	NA	TGTGCCAGCAGCCAAGACGTCGGCTGGGGCTACACCTTC	CASSQDVGWGYTF
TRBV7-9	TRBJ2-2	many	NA	TGTGCCAGCAGCCCGCAGTTTGGTCAGGGAAGAAGCGGGGAGCTGTTTTTT	CASSPQFGQGRSGELFF
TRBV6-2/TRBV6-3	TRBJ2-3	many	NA	TGTGCCAGCGAAGAACTAGGAGGGGCAGATACGCAGTATTTT	CASEELGGADTQYF
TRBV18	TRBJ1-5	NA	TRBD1	TGTGCCAGCTCACCGCCGGGACAGGGACGCCAGCCCCAGCATTTT	CASSPPGQGRQPQHF
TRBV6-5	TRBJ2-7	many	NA	TGTGCCAGCAGCTCCTGGGATGAGCAGTACTTC	CASSSWDEQYF
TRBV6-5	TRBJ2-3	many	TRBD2	TGTGCCAGCAGTCCCCTCGGACTAGCGGGGGACAGAGATACGCAGTATTTT	CASSPLGLAGDRDTQYF
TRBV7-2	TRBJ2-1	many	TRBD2	TGTGCCAGCAGGGCTCCGGGACTAGCGGGAGTTGCCTACAATGAGCAGTTCTTC	CASRAPGLAGVAYNEQFF
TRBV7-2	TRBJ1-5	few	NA	TGTGCCAGCAGCTTAGTAGGGGGATCGAGTCAGCCCCAGCATTTT	CASSLVGGSSQPQHF
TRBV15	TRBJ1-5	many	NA	TGTGCCACCAGCAGAAAAAGGGTCAACCAGCCCCAGCATTTT	CATSRKRVNQPQHF
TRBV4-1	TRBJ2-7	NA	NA	TGCGCCAGCAGCCAAGAGGGCTGGGAAAGCTACGAGCAGTACTTC	CASSQEGWESYEQYF
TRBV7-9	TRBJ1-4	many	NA	TGTGCCAGCAGCTTTATTCCAGCAACTAATGAAAAACTGTTTTTT	CASSFIPATNEKLFF
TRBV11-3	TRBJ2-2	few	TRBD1	TGTGCCAGCAGTCGAGACGGGACAGGGGGCCGGGAGCTGTTTTTT	CASSRDGTGGRELFF
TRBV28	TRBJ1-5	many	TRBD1	TGTGCCAGCGTTGAAACCTGGACAGGGGGCAAACAGCCCCAGCATTTT	CASVETWTGGKQPQHF
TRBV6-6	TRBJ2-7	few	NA	TGTGCCAGCAGCGGGGCAGGGCTGGGATCAACCTACGAGCAGTACTTC	CASSGAGLGSTYEQYF
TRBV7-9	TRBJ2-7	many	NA	TGTGCCAGCAGCTACGGTATCATTTCTACCTACGAGCAGTACTTC	CASSYGIISTYEQYF
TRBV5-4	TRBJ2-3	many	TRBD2	TGTGCCAGCAGCCCCCGGACTAGCGGGGCAGATACGCAGTATTTT	CASSPRTSGADTQYF
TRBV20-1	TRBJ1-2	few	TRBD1	TGCAGTGCTAGACGCTCCCACAGGGGTCTTTATGGCTACACCTTC	CSARRSHRGLYGYTF
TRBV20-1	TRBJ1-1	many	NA	TGCAGTGCTAGTAGAAGAAAGGGGTTAGGGGAGAACACTGAAGCTTTCTTT	CSASRRKGLGENTEAFF
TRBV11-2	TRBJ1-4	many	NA	TGTGCCAGCACGGAGGTTCAAGGAGAAAAACTGTTTTTT	CASTEVQGEKLFF
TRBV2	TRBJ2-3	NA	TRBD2	TGTGCCAGCATGGCGGGACTAGCGGGGGGCGAAGATACGCAGTATTTT	CASMAGLAGGEDTQYF
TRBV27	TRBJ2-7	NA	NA	TGTGCCAGCAGTTGGGGGCGGGGTGGCGAGCAGTACTTC	CASSWGRGGEQYF
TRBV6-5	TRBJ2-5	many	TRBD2	TGTGCCAGCAGAAGAGGGGGGACTAGCGCTCAAGAGACCCAGTACTTC	CASRRGGTSAQETQYF
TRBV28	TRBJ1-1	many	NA	TGTGCCAGCAGTTACGGCGCTGAAGCTTTCTTT	CASSYGAEAFF
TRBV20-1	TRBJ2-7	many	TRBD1	TGCAGTGCAAGGGACAGCCTCTCCTACGAGCAGTACTTC	CSARDSLSYEQYF
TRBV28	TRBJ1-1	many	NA	TGTGCCAGCAGAAATCCCTGGGAGGGTGAAGCTTTCTTT	CASRNPWEGEAFF
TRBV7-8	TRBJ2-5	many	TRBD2	TGTGCCAGCAGCTTAGCCGTGACTAGCGGGGGGACTCAAGAGACCCAGTACTTC	CASSLAVTSGGTQETQYF
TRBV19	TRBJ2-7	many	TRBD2	TGTGCCAGTAGTATAGCGGCGACGCCCGGACTAGCGGGATTCTACGAGCAGTACTTC	CASSIAATPGLAGFYEQYF
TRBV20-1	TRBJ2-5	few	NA	TGCAGTGCTATGCGTGGCGGCTGGGAGACCCAGTACTTC	CSAMRGGWETQYF
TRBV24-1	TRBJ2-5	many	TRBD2	TGTGCCACCAGTCCCGGGGGGGAGACCCAGTACTTC	CATSPGGETQYF
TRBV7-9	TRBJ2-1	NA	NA	TGTGTCAGCAGCCCCGGACGAGAGGCCTACAATGAGCAGTTCTTC	CVSSPGREAYNEQFF
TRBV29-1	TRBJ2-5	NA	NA	TGCAGCTCTGGCAGCCAAGAGACCCAGTACTTC	CSSGSQETQYF